This T cell receptor beta chain was retrieved from a study of Ad26.COV2.S vaccination and SARS-CoV-2 variants. Of note for this clone: Antigen specificity is unknown.

CDR1 is SEHNR, CDR2 FQNEAQ, per germline (reference sequence). The CDR3 loop spans 15 amino acids. Trimming pared 2 bases from V and 6 bases from J, leaving 16 bases between. Method: immunoSEQ multiplex PCR; TCRdb's copy keeps in-frame clones and lacks some. The data hold roughly 350,000 clones, with approximately 86% observed a single time. As to treatment: around 19 received Ad26.COV2.S at low or high dose, single or two shots; roughly five received placebo; per-sample allocation not given. At day 63 after the first vaccine or placebo injection, samples were drawn. General study findings and limits: Spike-specific TCR breadth in vaccine recipients exceeded that seen in placebo recipients. Participants given vaccine showed non-spike TCR breadth similar to that of placebo recipients.

The chain joins TRBV7-9 to TRBJ1-1; tentatively, D is TRBD1 (6 bases). The sequences come from peripheral blood, collected in a trial of Ad26.COV2.S vaccine versus placebo. The origin of this receptor is a person aged 18-65 years who received the Ad26.COV2.S COVID-19 vaccine or a placebo. This CDR3 reads CASSLSGRGNPEAFF. The CDR3 DNA reads TGTGCCAGCAGCTTATCCGGCAGGGGTAACCCTGAAGCTTTCTTT.